This is a list of T cell receptor beta chains from one sample in a study of T cells in localized non-small cell lung cancer. Produced via immunoSEQ multiplex PCR; TCRdb's table is partial and in-frame only. The data show roughly 70,000 clones, with 85% to 90% seen just once and 20% to 25% held by the top ten. The starting material was peripheral blood, obtained before any cancer treatment. Receptor source: a male donor at least 60 years old with stage III squamous cell lung carcinoma. CDR3s include the opening cysteine and the closing phenylalanine or tryptophan. Fields, in order: D gene, J gene, clone size, V gene, CDR3 DNA, CDR3 protein. D genes are given only for firm matches. Size is stated for part of the rows, as once, few or many counts, or as a class when the clone is expanded.

.	TRBJ2-6	.	TRBV11-2	TGTGCCAGCAGCTTTCGGGGGGCTGCTGGGGCCAACGTCCTGACTTTC	CASSFRGAAGANVLTF
.	TRBJ1-5	.	TRBV5-1	TGCGCCAGCCGCTCCGCCGCGAATAGCAATCAGCCCCAGCATTTT	CASRSAANSNQPQHF
.	TRBJ2-5	.	TRBV4-2	TGTGCCAGCAGCCCTCAGAACCAAGAGACCCAGTACTTC	CASSPQNQETQYF
TRBD1	TRBJ2-6	.	TRBV7-2	TGTGCCAGCAGCTTAGTGAGGACAGGTACTCCCTCTGGGGCCAACGTCCTGACTTTC	CASSLVRTGTPSGANVLTF
.	TRBJ2-1	few	TRBV27	TGTGCCAGCGCGTTTTTCAGGGGTTACAATGAGCAGTTCTTC	CASAFFRGYNEQFF
.	TRBJ1-2	.	TRBV10-3	TGTGCCATCAGTGGTAGTCTGGCTAACTATGGCTACACCTTC	CAISGSLANYGYTF
.	TRBJ1-5	.	TRBV18	TGTGCCAGCTCACCAGATTTGACAGAGCCCCAGCATTTT	CASSPDLTEPQHF
.	TRBJ1-1	.	TRBV6-5	TGTGCCAGCAGTGGGCAGACAGGCTACACTGAAGCTTTCTTT	CASSGQTGYTEAFF
.	TRBJ2-3	.	TRBV5-4	TGTGCCAGCAGCTTGTGGAGCACAGATACGCAGTATTTT	CASSLWSTDTQYF
.	TRBJ2-1	few	TRBV5-1	TGCGCCAGCAGCACGACAGCGGAACCTTACAATGAGCAGTTCTTC	CASSTTAEPYNEQFF
.	TRBJ2-7	.	TRBV10-3	TGTGCCATCGCAGACTCGGTAGGAGTATCCTACGAGCAGTACTTC	CAIADSVGVSYEQYF
.	TRBJ1-2	.	TRBV4-1	TGCGCCAGCAGCCAAGAGGGAGGCAATGGCTACACCTTC	CASSQEGGNGYTF
TRBD1	TRBJ1-2	.	TRBV6-5	TGTGCCAGCAGCCGCGGACAGGGGGCTGGCTATGGCTACACCTTC	CASSRGQGAGYGYTF
TRBD2	TRBJ2-3	.	TRBV7-2	TGTGCCAGCAGCCCGCGGGGGGACCCTCTGGATACGCAGTATTTT	CASSPRGDPLDTQYF
.	TRBJ1-1	.	TRBV6-5	TGTGCCAGCAGTTACTTCGGGACCGGCACTGAAGCTTTCTTT	CASSYFGTGTEAFF
.	TRBJ1-2	.	TRBV7-9	TGTGCCAGCACCGCCCTGACGGCGTTCTATGGCTACACCTTC	CASTALTAFYGYTF
TRBD2	TRBJ2-1	.	TRBV6-5	TGTGCCAGCAGTCCTGGACTAGCGAATAACAATGAGCAGTTCTTC	CASSPGLANNNEQFF
TRBD1	TRBJ2-7	.	TRBV6-5	TGTGCCAGCAGCCGGGACAGGGGATTATCCGAGCAGTACTTC	CASSRDRGLSEQYF
TRBD2	TRBJ2-3	once	TRBV10-3	TGTGCCATCAGTGAGGGGCTAGCGGGGGGAGGGGATACGCAGTATTTT	CAISEGLAGGGDTQYF
.	TRBJ1-6	.	TRBV6-5	TGTGCCAGCAGCACCGGCGGGGTCGGTCCCCTCCACTTT	CASSTGGVGPLHF
.	TRBJ2-3	.	TRBV7-9	TGTGCCAGCAGTCGACGAGCCACAGATACGCAGTATTTT	CASSRRATDTQYF
.	TRBJ1-2	.	TRBV4-3	TGCGCCAGCAGCCAAGGAATACCGACCCTTTTCTATGGCTACACCTTC	CASSQGIPTLFYGYTF
TRBD1	TRBJ1-4	.	TRBV7-9	TGTGCCAGCAGTTTCGGACAGGGAGCACGAGAAAAACTGTTTTTT	CASSFGQGAREKLFF
.	TRBJ1-3	.	TRBV2	TGTGCCAGCATTACGCCACTGTGGGAGGTTATACCCCTTGGAAACACCATATATTTT	CASITPLWEVIPLGNTIYF
.	TRBJ1-1	.	TRBV19	TGTGCCAGTAGTCGGACAGCGAACACTGAAGCTTTCTTT	CASSRTANTEAFF
TRBD1	TRBJ2-3	.	TRBV9	TGTGCCAGCAGCGTAGCTGGGACAGGGGGCGCGACAGATACGCAGTATTTT	CASSVAGTGGATDTQYF
.	TRBJ2-1	.	TRBV5-6	TGTGCCAGCAGCTTGGCGGGGGAGCATAATGAGCAGTTCTTC	CASSLAGEHNEQFF
.	TRBJ2-7	.	TRBV6-1	TGTGCCAGCAGTGAATTTGGGGGCGGGGGAGCCCGGGGGTACGAGCAGTACTTC	CASSEFGGGGARGYEQYF
.	TRBJ1-1	once	TRBV14	TGTGCCAGCAGCCAAGTGCGAAGAACTGAAGCTTTCTTT	CASSQVRRTEAFF
TRBD1	TRBJ1-1	.	TRBV11-3	TGTGCCAGCAGCTTTAGACAGGGTGGCACTGAAGCTTTCTTT	CASSFRQGGTEAFF
.	TRBJ1-2	few	TRBV27	TGTGCCAGCAGTCCACGGTTACTTAACTATGGCTACACCTTC	CASSPRLLNYGYTF
.	TRBJ1-3	.	TRBV27	TGTGCCAGCAGGGCAGGGATCGGAAACACCATATATTTT	CASRAGIGNTIYF
.	TRBJ1-2	.	TRBV19	TGTGCCAGTACCCTCTTGGGGTCCTATGGCTACACCTTC	CASTLLGSYGYTF
.	TRBJ1-4	few	TRBV4-2	TGTGCCAGCAGCCCCCAGGGTTGGGCTTTGGAGAATGAAAAACTGTTTTTT	CASSPQGWALENEKLFF
.	TRBJ1-2	.	TRBV21-1	TGTGCCAGCAGCAAAACGAGAGGTGCCAGGGAGGACTATGGCTACACCTTC	CASSKTRGAREDYGYTF
TRBD1	TRBJ1-2	few	TRBV10-3	TGTGCCATAGGGACAGGGGATACTGGCTACACCTTC	CAIGTGDTGYTF
TRBD1	TRBJ2-6	.	TRBV27	TGTGCCAGCAGTCCGATACCCTCCCGACAGGGGAGAACTGGGGCCAACGTCCTGACTTTC	CASSPIPSRQGRTGANVLTF
TRBD1	TRBJ1-1	.	TRBV19	TGTGCCAGTTCTCGACAGGGGGCTGGGACCACTGAAGCTTTCTTT	CASSRQGAGTTEAFF
TRBD1	TRBJ2-1	.	TRBV7-8	TGTGCCAGCAGCCCCTCGACAGGGTACAATGAGCAGTTCTTC	CASSPSTGYNEQFF
TRBD2	TRBJ2-3	.	TRBV7-2	TGTGCCAGCAGAAAGGGTCTAGCGGGGGGCACAGATACGCAGTATTTT	CASRKGLAGGTDTQYF
TRBD1	TRBJ1-1	.	TRBV20-1	TGCAGGGGACAGATGAGCACTGAAGCTTTCTTT	CRGQMSTEAFF
.	TRBJ2-3	.	TRBV5-4	TGTGCCAGCAGCTCGCCCGGACGAGATACGCAGTATTTT	CASSSPGRDTQYF
TRBD1	TRBJ1-1	.	TRBV6-6	TGTGCCAGCAGTTACCGGACAGGTGGTCCGAACACTGAAGCTTTCTTT	CASSYRTGGPNTEAFF
TRBD1	TRBJ2-7	medium-sized	TRBV6-5	TGTGCCAGCAGTCAACGGACAGGGCTCAACGAGCAGTACTTC	CASSQRTGLNEQYF
.	TRBJ1-1	.	TRBV5-1	TGCGCCAGCAGGGCCGATCCGGTAGGGAACACTGAAGCTTTCTTT	CASRADPVGNTEAFF
.	TRBJ2-5	.	TRBV6-5	TGTGCCAGCAGTCAAAACTGGATCCAAGAGACCCAGTACTTC	CASSQNWIQETQYF
.	TRBJ2-7	once	TRBV6-6	TGTGCCAGCAGTTACGCCACAGGGATAAAGGCCTACGAGCAGTACTTC	CASSYATGIKAYEQYF
TRBD1	TRBJ1-3	once	TRBV11-2	TGTGCCAGCAGCCCACAGGGGATCCGAAACACCATATATTTT	CASSPQGIRNTIYF